These T cell receptor beta chains were read from a single sample in a study of T cell changes during pregnancy in multiple sclerosis. Data came from immunoSEQ multiplex PCR; TCRdb stores just in-frame clones and leaves some out. The sample lists roughly 40,000 clones, about nine tenths occurring once. This material consisted of CD4+ T cells from peripheral blood mononuclear cells, taken in the first trimester of pregnancy. The receptors were gathered from a female donor with multiple sclerosis, enrolled in a pregnancy study. CDR3s leave out the opening cysteine and the closing phenylalanine or tryptophan.

CDR3,V,J
SVDSQDEAF,TRBV29-1,TRBJ1-1
ASSAPGLAKNIQY,TRBV2,TRBJ2-4
ASLGGLASQETQY,TRBV19,TRBJ2-5
ASSGRNNEQF,TRBV7-9,TRBJ2-1
SAYRVGVETQY,TRBV29-1,TRBJ2-5
ASSPDRAVAGELF,TRBV5-4,TRBJ2-2
ASSEGTGVEQY,TRBV7-2,TRBJ2-7
ASSVGTSAVGSEQF,TRBV9,TRBJ2-1
STSRGEDYGYT,TRBV29-1,TRBJ1-2
ASNLQGRLTDTQY,TRBV11-2,TRBJ2-3
ASSTTGGTEAF,TRBV9,TRBJ1-1